These 27 T cell receptor beta chains share one sample of origin, sequenced in a study of T-cell reconstitution after alpha-beta-depleted transplantation in children. Molecular barcoding with unique molecular identifiers was used for the TCRbeta library. TCRdb ran MiXCR on the PCR reads and lists one entry per CDR3 protein. The top ten hold approximately 9.6% of the sample, which has about 300,000 distinct CDR3 sequences, over 7.5% seen once. These TCRs are of unknown antigen specificity. Findings of the study overall: From newly produced T cells came most of the T-cell counts and diversity one year after transplant.

This specimen consisted of peripheral blood, obtained 360 days after TCRalphabeta/CD19-depleted stem cell transplant. These receptors came from a female patient aged 2-10 years who had a stem cell transplant for Fanconi anemia, so the T cells may come from the graft donor.

The chain links TRBV2 to TRBJ1-5; D is ambiguous. The CDR3 is 20 amino acids. The germline gives CDR1 SNHLY, CDR2 FYNNEI. Trimming took off 5 bases at V and 2 bases at J, with 28 bases between the two ends. The CDR3 bases are TGTGCCAGCAGTCATAGCGAGAAGACTGGAGGCTCTGGAGGCAATCAGCCCCAGCATTTT. Amino acid sequence: CASSHSEKTGGSGGNQPQHF. The full variable domain, in which reference TRBV2 and TRBJ1-5 provide the parts outside the CDR3, is EPEVTQTPSHQVTQMGQEVILRCVPISNHLYFYWYRQILGQKVEFLVSFYNNEISEKSEIFDDQFSVERPDGSNFTLKIRSTKLEDSAMYFCASSHSEKTGGSGGNQPQHFGDGTRLSIL.

This clonotype was observed a few times. A much larger clone differs from this one at a single base, so this may be a read error. The chain recombines TRBV28 with TRBJ2-3, with D possibly called TRBD1 or TRBD2 (5 bases each). CDR1 and CDR2 (germline): MDHEN, SYDVKM. With 4 bases removed from V and 0 bases from J, the gap between germline ends came to 8 bases. The CDR3 runs to 14 residues. CDR3 DNA: TGTGCCAGCAGTTCCCGGGACAGCACAGATACGCAGTATTTT. Amino acid sequence: CASSSRDSTDTQYF.

The rearrangement links TRBV4-2 to TRBJ2-2; no firm D call. CDR1 is LGHNA, CDR2 YNFKEQ, per germline. Between the trimmed V and J ends, which lost 0 bases and 2 bases, there was a span of 7 bases. This CDR3 has 15 residues. The chain's CDR3 is CASSQDTRNTGELFF. CDR3 DNA: TGTGCCAGCAGCCAAGACACTCGAAACACCGGGGAGCTGTTTTTT.

There are many counts of this clonotype. The chain employs TRBV5-1 and TRBJ2-5; D unclear. V was trimmed by 1 base and J by 2 bases, leaving 12 bases between them. This CDR3 is 15 amino acids long. Germline V gene sequence: CDR1 SGHRS, CDR2 YFSETQ. Here the CDR3 DNA reads TGCGCCAGCAGCTTGCGGGCGCCGCTACAAGAGACCCAGTACTTC. Translated: CASSLRAPLQETQYF.

Many counts were recorded for this clonotype. The chain couples TRBV4-2 to TRBJ2-7; D not resolved. The V gene lost 0 bases and the J gene lost 3 bases, with 12 bases spanning the gap. The CDR3 consists of 15 residues. Germline loops: CDR1 LGHNA, CDR2 YNFKEQ. DNA for the CDR3: TGTGCCAGCAGCCAAGATCGGCTAGGTGGCTACGAGCAGTACTTC. It codes for CASSQDRLGGYEQYF.

In regard to this clonotype: Possible read error: a much larger clone is one base away. The chain is built from TRBV10-2 and TRBJ2-5, with a weak D call TRBD1 (5 bases). The CDR3 is 16 amino acids. V was shortened by 5 bases and J by 5 bases, with 21 bases between the two germline ends. CDR1 is WSHSY and CDR2 is SAAADI in the germline V gene. The CDR3 coding sequence is TGCGCCAGCAGTCCCCGACAGTGGGGTTTCGTGGAGACCCAGTACTTC. Translation gives CASSPRQWGFVETQYF.

This clonotype was seen more than once but under ten times. V and J are TRBV6-2 or TRBV6-3 and TRBJ1-1; D is uncertain. V was cut by 0 bases and J by 6 bases, with 11 bases left in between. Germline assignment: CDR1 MNHEY and CDR2 SVGEGT. The CDR3 runs 14 residues. The CDR3 nucleotides read TGTGCCAGCAGTTACTCGGCCCCGGCGGCTGAAGCTTTCTTT. This codes for CASSYSAPAAEAFF.

V usage is TRBV12-3 or TRBV12-4 and J usage is TRBJ1-2, with D possibly TRBD1 on 5 matching bases. V lost 6 bases and J 12 bases, leaving 14 bases between the germline ends. The length of the CDR3 is 11 residues. CDR3 loop: CASSTGTGDTF. The CDR3 DNA sequence: TGTGCCAGCAGCACCGGAACAGGCGACACCTTC.

This clonotype showed up many times. This sequence joins TRBV12-3 or TRBV12-4 and TRBJ1-1, with TRBD1 as a possible D gene (5 bases). CDR3 length equals 12 residues. V lost 1 base, J lost 8 bases, and 8 bases lay in between. The DNA for the CDR3 is TGTGCCAGCAGTTTAGGGGGGAGGGAAGCTTTCTTT. Residues: CASSLGGREAFF.

This clonotype was counted between two and nine times. J is TRBJ1-4 and V is TRBV6-5; no firm D call. V lost 0 bases and J 5 bases, leaving 13 bases between the germline ends. This CDR3 region has 16 residues. Germline assignment: CDR1 MNHEY and CDR2 SVGAGI. The CDR3 is CASSYSTVLGNEKLFF. CDR3 bases: TGTGCCAGCAGTTACTCGACCGTATTGGGAAATGAAAAACTGTTTTTT.

V is TRBV5-4 and J is TRBJ2-7, with no clear D. Germline V lookup: CDR1 SGHNT, CDR2 YYREEE (reference sequence). CDR3 length equals 14 residues. V was cut by 1 base and J by 1 base, with 9 bases left in between. CDR3 sequence reads: CASSLNGGSYEQYF. CDR3 coding DNA: TGTGCCAGCAGCTTGAATGGCGGTTCCTACGAGCAGTACTTC.

In its sample, this clonotype was seen a few times. The chain is built from TRBV9 and TRBJ2-1; TRBD1 aligns across 8 bases. The J segment lost 9 bases and the V segment lost 1 base, leaving 12 bases of the junction unmatched. Germline CDR1 and CDR2: SGDLS and YYNGEE. The CDR3 runs to 16 residues. The CDR3 spells CASSVSQGANRGEQFF. The CDR3 nucleotides read TGTGCCAGCAGCGTATCCCAGGGGGCCAACCGGGGTGAGCAGTTCTTC.

This chain uses TRBV2 with TRBJ1-1; no clear D gene. This CDR3 has 14 amino acids. The V end lost 3 bases, the J end lost 3 bases, and 11 bases lay between the germline ends. Germline lookup yields CDR1 SNHLY and CDR2 FYNNEI. DNA of the CDR3: TGTGCCAGCAGTGAGGTACCCGGCCACACTGAAGCTTTCTTT. It is translated as CASSEVPGHTEAFF. Full variable domain (rest looked up from reference TRBV2 and TRBJ1-1): EPEVTQTPSHQVTQMGQEVILRCVPISNHLYFYWYRQILGQKVEFLVSFYNNEISEKSEIFDDQFSVERPDGSNFTLKIRSTKLEDSAMYFCASSEVPGHTEAFFGQGTRLTVV.

This clonotype was observed at least ten times. The genes are TRBV7-8 and TRBJ2-3, with D perhaps TRBD2 (6 bases). The CDR3 spans 17 residues. Germline V gene lookup returns CDR1 SGHVS and CDR2 FQNEAQ. With 3 bases removed from V and 8 bases from J, the gap between germline ends came to 24 bases. CDR3 protein: CASSFSVAFGSGITQYF. CDR3 nucleotide sequence: TGTGCCAGCAGCTTCAGCGTGGCGTTCGGGAGTGGTATTACGCAGTATTTT.

This clonotype appeared many times. The J gene is TRBJ2-3, the V gene TRBV5-1, with 8 bases fitting TRBD2. The CDR3 has 16 residues. The J segment lost 2 bases and the V segment lost 0 bases, leaving 5 bases of the junction unmatched. Germline CDR1 is SGHRS and CDR2 is YFSETQ. The CDR3 spells CASSLVRGGYTDTQYF. The CDR3 DNA reads as TGCGCCAGCAGCTTGGTCCGGGGGGGATACACAGATACGCAGTATTTT.

This clonotype was recorded at least ten times. The chain joins TRBV10-2 to TRBJ2-5; the D gene is possibly TRBD1 (6 bases). The CDR3 covers 12 residues. CDR1 and CDR2 (germline): WSHSY, SAAADI. V was trimmed by 4 bases and J by 5 bases, leaving 8 bases between them. The CDR3 reads CASSAGVETQYF. For the CDR3, the DNA is TGCGCCAGCAGTGCAGGGGTGGAGACCCAGTACTTC.

The chain carries TRBV6-2 or TRBV6-3 and TRBJ2-4; D gene ambiguous. V was clipped by 5 bases and J by 0 bases, with 8 bases between them. The CDR3 consists of 14 residues. Germline CDR1 MNHEY, CDR2 SVGEGT. CDR3 region: CASSADGAKNIQYF. DNA for the CDR3: TGTGCCAGCAGTGCGGACGGAGCCAAAAACATTCAGTACTTC.

This clonotype appeared many times. J is TRBJ2-7 and V is TRBV29-1; D gene unclear. The CDR3 loop spans 15 amino acids. Germline CDR1 and CDR2: SQVTM and ANQGSEA. V lost 4 bases and J 0 bases, leaving 16 bases between the germline ends. The chain's CDR3 is CSVGLTLGYSYEQYF. The CDR3 bases are TGCAGCGTTGGTCTGACCCTCGGCTACTCCTACGAGCAGTACTTC.

This clonotype was recorded at least ten times. The chain recombines TRBV27 with TRBJ1-5; D not certain. V lost 3 bases, J lost 3 bases, and 6 bases lay in between. CDR1 is MNHEY and CDR2 is SMNVEV in the germline V gene (reference sequence). This CDR3 is built from 13 residues. The CDR3: CASSFTVNQPQHF. The CDR3 DNA follows: TGTGCCAGCAGTTTCACGGTCAATCAGCCCCAGCATTTT.

This clonotype occurred a few times. The chain carries TRBV7-3 and TRBJ2-6; D is perhaps TRBD1 (5 bases). The V end lost 1 base, the J end lost 0 bases, and 13 bases lay between the germline ends. CDR1 SGHTA and CDR2 FQGTGA come from the germline V gene. This CDR3 region has 18 residues. CDR3: CASSLNRQGVSGANVLTF. The DNA for the CDR3 is TGTGCCAGCAGCTTAAACCGCCAAGGGGTCTCTGGGGCCAACGTCCTGACTTTC.

The genes are TRBV2 and TRBJ2-3; D may match TRBD1 or TRBD2 (5 bases each). The CDR3 has 13 amino acids. Trimming removed 5 bases at V and 1 base at J, with 7 bases between. From germline, CDR1 is SNHLY and CDR2 FYNNEI. The CDR3 DNA is TGTGCCAGCAGTCGGGACGGCACAGATACGCAGTATTTT. Translated: CASSRDGTDTQYF.

This clonotype was recorded at least ten times. The gene calls are TRBV20-1 and TRBJ2-7, with 10 bases lining up with TRBD2. CDR1 and CDR2 (germline): DFQATT, SNEGSKA (reference sequence). J lost 5 bases, V lost 7 bases, and 8 bases had no gene match. The CDR3 has 13 amino acids. CDR3 loop: CSGTSGGGDEQYF. In nucleotides, the CDR3 is TGCAGTGGGACTAGCGGAGGAGGGGACGAGCAGTACTTC.

This clonotype was observed many times. The rearrangement joins TRBV12-3 or TRBV12-4 to TRBJ2-4; maybe TRBD2 (5 bases). This CDR3 has 16 residues. V was clipped by 3 bases and J by 0 bases, with 12 bases between them. DNA for the CDR3: TGTGCCAGCAGTTTCGGACTCCCTCTAGCCAAAAACATTCAGTACTTC. It specifies CASSFGLPLAKNIQYF.

This clonotype was picked up many times. V gene TRBV20-1 combines with J gene TRBJ1-1, with D maybe TRBD1 (5 bases). Germline loops: CDR1 DFQATT, CDR2 SNEGSKA (reference sequence). Between the trimmed V and J ends, which lost 0 bases and 0 bases, there was a span of 14 bases. CDR3 size: 16 residues. The CDR3 DNA reads as TGCAGTGCTAGAGATACCGGACACAAACTGAACACTGAAGCTTTCTTT. Translated, it gives CSARDTGHKLNTEAFF.

The chain has TRBV27 and TRBJ2-7; 9 nucleotides line up with TRBD2. This CDR3 is built from 15 residues. The germline V gene has CDR1 MNHEY and CDR2 SMNVEV (reference sequence). J gave up 1 base and V 6 bases, and 7 bases lay outside the gene matches. The CDR3 DNA reads as TGTGCCAGCAGGACCCATAGCGGGAGTTCCTACGAGCAGTACTTC. It is translated as CASRTHSGSSYEQYF.

This clonotype was found many times. This chain connects TRBV20-1 to TRBJ1-1; maybe TRBD1 (6 bases). Germline values: CDR1 DFQATT, CDR2 SNEGSKA (reference sequence). The CDR3 runs 13 residues. With 1 base removed from V and 5 bases from J, the gap between germline ends came to 11 bases. The CDR3 here is CSARVYRVTEAFF. In DNA form, the CDR3 reads TGCAGTGCTAGAGTTTACAGGGTAACTGAAGCTTTCTTT.

Ten or more counts support this clonotype. The CDR3 coding sequence is TGCAGCGCCCGCGGGGCCTGGGACAGGGGATCTACTGAGCAGTTCTTC. Its translation: CSARGAWDRGSTEQFF. The V and J genes are TRBV29-1 and TRBJ2-1; 10 bases are shared with TRBD1. Germline CDR1 is SQVTM and CDR2 is ANQGSEA. Trimming took 7 bases from V and 9 from J; bases not matched to a gene: 18. The CDR3 has 16 amino acids.